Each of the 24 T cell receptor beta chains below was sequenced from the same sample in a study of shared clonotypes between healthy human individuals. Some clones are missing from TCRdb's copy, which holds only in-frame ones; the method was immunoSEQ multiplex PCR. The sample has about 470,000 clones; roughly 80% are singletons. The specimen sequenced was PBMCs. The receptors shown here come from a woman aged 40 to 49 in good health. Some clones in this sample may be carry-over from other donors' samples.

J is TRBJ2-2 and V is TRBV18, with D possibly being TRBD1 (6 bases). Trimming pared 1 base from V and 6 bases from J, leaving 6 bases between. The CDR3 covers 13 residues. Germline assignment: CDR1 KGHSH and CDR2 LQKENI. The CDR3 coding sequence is TGTGCCAGCTCACCACAGGGGGCCGGGGAGCTGTTTTTT. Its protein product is CASSPQGAGELFF.

The DNA of the CDR3 is TGCAGTGCTAGAGCAGGGGATGGCTACACCTTC. As protein: CSARAGDGYTF. The genes are TRBV20-1 and TRBJ1-2, with a tentative D call TRBD1 (6 bases). The CDR3 is 11 residues long. The V end lost 1 base, the J end lost 6 bases, and 6 bases lay between the germline ends. Looked up from germline, CDR1 is DFQATT and CDR2 is SNEGSKA (reference sequence).

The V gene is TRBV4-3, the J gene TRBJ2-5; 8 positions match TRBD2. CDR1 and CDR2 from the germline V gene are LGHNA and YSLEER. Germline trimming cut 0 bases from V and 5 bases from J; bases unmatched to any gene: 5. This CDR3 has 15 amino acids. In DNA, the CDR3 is TGCGCCAGCAGCCAAGATGCGGCGGGAGGCGAGACCCAGTACTTC. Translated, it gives CASSQDAAGGETQYF.

DNA of the CDR3: TGTGCCAGCAGCCTACACGTCGGAAGCTCCTACGAGCAGTACTTC. Encoded protein: CASSLHVGSSYEQYF. The chain uses TRBV14 and TRBJ2-7; D gene ambiguous. Germline V lookup: CDR1 SGHDN, CDR2 FVKESK. Trimming removed 4 bases at V and 0 bases at J, with 13 bases between. The CDR3 sequence is 15 residues long. Drawing the rest from reference TRBV14 and TRBJ2-7, the complete variable domain is EAGVTQFPSHSVIEKGQTVTLRCDPISGHDNLYWYRRVMGKEIKFLLHFVKESKQDESGMPNNRFLAERTGGTYSTLKVQPAELEDSGVYFCASSLHVGSSYEQYFGPGTRLTVT.

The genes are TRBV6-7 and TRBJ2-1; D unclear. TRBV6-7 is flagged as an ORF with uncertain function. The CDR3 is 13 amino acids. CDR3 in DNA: TGTGCTCTCAGCCCTGATTCCTACAATGAGCAGTTCTTC. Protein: CALSPDSYNEQFF.

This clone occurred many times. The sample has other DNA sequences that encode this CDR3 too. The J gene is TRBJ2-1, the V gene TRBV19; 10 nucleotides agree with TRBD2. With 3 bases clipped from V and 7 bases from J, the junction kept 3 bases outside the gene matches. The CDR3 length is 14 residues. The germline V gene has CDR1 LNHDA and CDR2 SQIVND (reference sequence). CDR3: CASSILAGENEQFF. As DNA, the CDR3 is TGTGCCAGTAGTATTCTAGCGGGAGAGAATGAGCAGTTCTTC.

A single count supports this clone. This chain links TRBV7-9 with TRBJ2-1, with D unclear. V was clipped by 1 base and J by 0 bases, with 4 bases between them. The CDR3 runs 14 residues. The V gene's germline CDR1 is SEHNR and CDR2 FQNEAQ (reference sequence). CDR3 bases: TGTGCCAGCAGCTTAGGTAGCTCCTACAATGAGCAGTTCTTC. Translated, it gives CASSLGSSYNEQFF.

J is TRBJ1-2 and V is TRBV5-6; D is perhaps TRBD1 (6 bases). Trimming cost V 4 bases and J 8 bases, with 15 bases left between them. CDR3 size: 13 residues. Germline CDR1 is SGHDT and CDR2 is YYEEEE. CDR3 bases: TGTGCCAGCAGCCGTACAGGGATATGGGGCTACACCTTC. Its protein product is CASSRTGIWGYTF.

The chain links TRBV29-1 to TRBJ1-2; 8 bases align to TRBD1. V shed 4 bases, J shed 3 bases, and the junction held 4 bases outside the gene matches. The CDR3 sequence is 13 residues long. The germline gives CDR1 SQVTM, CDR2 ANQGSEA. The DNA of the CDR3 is TGCAGCGTTGCAGTGGGACAGGACTATGGCTACACCTTC. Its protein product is CSVAVGQDYGYTF.

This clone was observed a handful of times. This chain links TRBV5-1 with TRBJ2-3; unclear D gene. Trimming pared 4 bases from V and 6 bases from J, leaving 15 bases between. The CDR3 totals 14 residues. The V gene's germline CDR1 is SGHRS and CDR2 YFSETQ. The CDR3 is CASSPGTQGDTQYF. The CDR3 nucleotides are TGCGCCAGCAGCCCGGGCACCCAAGGGGATACGCAGTATTTT.

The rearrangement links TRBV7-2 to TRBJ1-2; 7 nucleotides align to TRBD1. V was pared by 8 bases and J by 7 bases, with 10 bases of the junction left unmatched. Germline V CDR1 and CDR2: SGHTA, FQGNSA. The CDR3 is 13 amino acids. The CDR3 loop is CASVLRQGGGYTF. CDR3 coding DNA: TGTGCCAGCGTATTAAGACAGGGAGGTGGCTACACCTTC. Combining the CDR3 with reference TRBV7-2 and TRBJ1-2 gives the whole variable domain GAGVSQSPSNKVTEKGKDVELRCDPISGHTALYWYRQSLGQGLEFLIYFQGNSAPDKSGLPSDRFSAERTGGSVSTLTIQRTQQEDSAVYLCASVLRQGGGYTFGSGTRLTVV.

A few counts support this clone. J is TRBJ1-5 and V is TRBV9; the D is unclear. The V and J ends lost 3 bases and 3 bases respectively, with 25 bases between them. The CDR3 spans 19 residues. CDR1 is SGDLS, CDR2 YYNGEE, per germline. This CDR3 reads CASSDRYIGRGSNNQPQHF. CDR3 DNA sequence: TGTGCCAGCAGCGACCGGTATATCGGGAGAGGAAGTAACAATCAGCCCCAGCATTTT.

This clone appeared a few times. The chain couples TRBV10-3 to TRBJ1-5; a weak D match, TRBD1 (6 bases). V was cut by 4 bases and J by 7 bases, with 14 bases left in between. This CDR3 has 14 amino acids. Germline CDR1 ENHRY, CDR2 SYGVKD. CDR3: CAISVEQGLQPQHF. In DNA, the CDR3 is TGTGCCATCAGTGTTGAACAGGGACTCCAGCCCCAGCATTTT.

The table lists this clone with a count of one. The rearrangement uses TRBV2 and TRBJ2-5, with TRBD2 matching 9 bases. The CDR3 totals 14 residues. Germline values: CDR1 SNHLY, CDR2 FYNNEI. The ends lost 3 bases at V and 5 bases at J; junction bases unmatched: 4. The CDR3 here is CASSEREGRETQYF. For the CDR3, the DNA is TGTGCCAGCAGTGAGCGGGAGGGCCGGGAGACCCAGTACTTC.

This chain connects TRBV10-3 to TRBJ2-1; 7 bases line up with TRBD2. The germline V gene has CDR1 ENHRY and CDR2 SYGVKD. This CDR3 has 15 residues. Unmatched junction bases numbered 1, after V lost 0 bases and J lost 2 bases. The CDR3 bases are TGTGCCATCAGTGAGTCGAGCGGGACCTACAATGAGCAGTTCTTC. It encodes CAISESSGTYNEQFF.

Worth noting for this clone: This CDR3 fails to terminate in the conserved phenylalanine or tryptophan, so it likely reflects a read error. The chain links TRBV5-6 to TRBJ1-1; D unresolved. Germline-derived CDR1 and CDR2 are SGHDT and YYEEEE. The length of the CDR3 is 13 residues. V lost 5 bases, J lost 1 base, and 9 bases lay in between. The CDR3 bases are TGTGCCAGCAGTGGATTGACGAACACTGAAGCTTTCCTT. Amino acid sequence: CASSGLTNTEAFL.

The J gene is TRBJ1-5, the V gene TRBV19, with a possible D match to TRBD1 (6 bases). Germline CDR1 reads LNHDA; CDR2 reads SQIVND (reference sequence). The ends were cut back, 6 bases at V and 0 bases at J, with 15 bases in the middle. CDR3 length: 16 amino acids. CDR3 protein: CASRNDRYYSNQPQHF. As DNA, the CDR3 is TGTGCCAGTAGGAACGACAGGTATTATAGCAATCAGCCCCAGCATTTT.

The CDR3 DNA reads as TGTGCCAGCAGTTCTCCGACCTATGGCTACACCTTC. Translated: CASSSPTYGYTF. The J gene is TRBJ1-2, the V gene TRBV28, with D uncertain. The CDR3 has 12 residues. V was pared by 4 bases and J by 4 bases, with 7 bases between. CDR1 MDHEN and CDR2 SYDVKM come from the germline V gene.

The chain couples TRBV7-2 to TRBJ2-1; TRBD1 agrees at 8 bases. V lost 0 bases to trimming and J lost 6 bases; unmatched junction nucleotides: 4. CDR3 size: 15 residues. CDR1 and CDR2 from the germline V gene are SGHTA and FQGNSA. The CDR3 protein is CASSLAGQGGNEQFF. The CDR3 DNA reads TGTGCCAGCAGCTTAGCTGGACAGGGCGGCAATGAGCAGTTCTTC.

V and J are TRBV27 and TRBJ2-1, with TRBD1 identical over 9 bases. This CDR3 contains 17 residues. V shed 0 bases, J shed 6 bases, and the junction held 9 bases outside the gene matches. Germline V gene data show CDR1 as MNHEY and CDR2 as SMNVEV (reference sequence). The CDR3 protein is CASSLSLFRDRANEQFF. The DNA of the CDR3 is TGTGCCAGCAGTTTATCGCTGTTCCGGGACAGGGCCAATGAGCAGTTCTTC.

The CDR3 DNA reads TGTGCCAGCAGCTTGTGGACAGGGGCTCCTTTCTATGGCTACACCTTC. This codes for CASSLWTGAPFYGYTF. The V call is TRBV13, the J call TRBJ1-2; 9 bases align to TRBD1. There are 16 residues in the CDR3. Germline V CDR1 and CDR2: PRHDT, FYEKMQ (reference sequence). Germline trimming cut 3 bases from V and 4 bases from J; bases unmatched to any gene: 9.

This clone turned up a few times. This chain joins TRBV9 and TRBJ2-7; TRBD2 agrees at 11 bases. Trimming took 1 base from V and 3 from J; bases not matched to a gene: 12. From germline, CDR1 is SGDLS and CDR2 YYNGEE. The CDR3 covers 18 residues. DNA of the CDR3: TGTGCCAGCAGCGTACCGCTGGGACTAGCGGACCTATTCTACGAGCAGTACTTC. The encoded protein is CASSVPLGLADLFYEQYF.

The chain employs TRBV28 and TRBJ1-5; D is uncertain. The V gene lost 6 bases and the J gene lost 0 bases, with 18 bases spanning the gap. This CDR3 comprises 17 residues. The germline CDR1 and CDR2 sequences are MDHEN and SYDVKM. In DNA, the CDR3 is TGTGCCAGCAGCTCCCCTGGAATAGATTATAGCAATCAGCCCCAGCATTTT. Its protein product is CASSSPGIDYSNQPQHF.

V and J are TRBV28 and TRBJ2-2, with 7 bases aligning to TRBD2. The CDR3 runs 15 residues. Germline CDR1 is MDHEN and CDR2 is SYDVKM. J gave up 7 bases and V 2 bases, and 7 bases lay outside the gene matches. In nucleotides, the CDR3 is TGTGCCAGCAGTTTAACTAGCGCGGTCGTCGGGGAGCTGTTTTTT. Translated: CASSLTSAVVGELFF.